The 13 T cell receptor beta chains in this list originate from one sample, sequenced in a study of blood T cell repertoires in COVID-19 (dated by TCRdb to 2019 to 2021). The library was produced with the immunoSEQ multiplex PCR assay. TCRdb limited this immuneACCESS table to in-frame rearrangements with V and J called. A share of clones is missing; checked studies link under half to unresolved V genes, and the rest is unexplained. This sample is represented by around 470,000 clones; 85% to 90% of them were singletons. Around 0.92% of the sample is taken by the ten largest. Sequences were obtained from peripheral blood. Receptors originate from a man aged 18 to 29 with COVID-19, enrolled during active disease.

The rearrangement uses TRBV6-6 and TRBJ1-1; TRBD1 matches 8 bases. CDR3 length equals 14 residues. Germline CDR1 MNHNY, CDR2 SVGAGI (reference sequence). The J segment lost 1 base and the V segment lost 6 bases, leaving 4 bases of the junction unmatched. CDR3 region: CASRRGQANTEAFF. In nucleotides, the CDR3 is TGTGCCAGCAGAAGGGGACAGGCGAACACTGAAGCTTTCTTT.

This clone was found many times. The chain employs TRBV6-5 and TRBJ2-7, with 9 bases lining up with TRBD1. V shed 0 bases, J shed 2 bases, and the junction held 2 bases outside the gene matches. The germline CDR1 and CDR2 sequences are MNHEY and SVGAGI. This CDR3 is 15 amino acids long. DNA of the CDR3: TGTGCCAGCAGTTACTCGACAGGGGGAGCCTACGAGCAGTACTTC. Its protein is CASSYSTGGAYEQYF.

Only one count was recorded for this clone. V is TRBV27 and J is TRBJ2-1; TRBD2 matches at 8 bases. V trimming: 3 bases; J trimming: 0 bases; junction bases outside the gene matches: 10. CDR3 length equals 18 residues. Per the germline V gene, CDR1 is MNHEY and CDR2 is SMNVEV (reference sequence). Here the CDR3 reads CASSFQRGLLSSYNEQFF. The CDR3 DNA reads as TGTGCCAGCAGTTTTCAGCGGGGGTTACTCAGCTCCTACAATGAGCAGTTCTTC.

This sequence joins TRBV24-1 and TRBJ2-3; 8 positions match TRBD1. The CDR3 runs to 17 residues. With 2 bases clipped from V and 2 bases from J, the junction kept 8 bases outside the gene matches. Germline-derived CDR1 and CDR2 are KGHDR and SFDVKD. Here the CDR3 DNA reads TGTGCCACCAGTGATTCCCGACAGGGGATGGACACAGATACGCAGTATTTT. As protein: CATSDSRQGMDTDTQYF.

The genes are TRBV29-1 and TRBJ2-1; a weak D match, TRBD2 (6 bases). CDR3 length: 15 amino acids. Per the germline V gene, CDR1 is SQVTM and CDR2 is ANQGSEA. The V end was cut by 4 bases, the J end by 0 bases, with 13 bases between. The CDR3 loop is CSVGRAQSSYNEQFF. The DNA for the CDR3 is TGCAGCGTTGGGAGGGCCCAAAGCTCCTACAATGAGCAGTTCTTC.

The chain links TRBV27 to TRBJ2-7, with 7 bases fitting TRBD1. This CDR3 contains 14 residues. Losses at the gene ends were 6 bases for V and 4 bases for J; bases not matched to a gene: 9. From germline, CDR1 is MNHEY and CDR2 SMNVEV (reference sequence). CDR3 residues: CASRMTGSWYEQYF. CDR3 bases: TGTGCCAGCAGAATGACAGGGTCTTGGTACGAGCAGTACTTC.

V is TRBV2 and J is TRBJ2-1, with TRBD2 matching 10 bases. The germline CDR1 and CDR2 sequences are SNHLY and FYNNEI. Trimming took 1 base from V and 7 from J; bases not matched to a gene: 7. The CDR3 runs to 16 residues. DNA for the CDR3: TGTGCCAGCAGTGAAGTCCCGCTAGCGGGAGTTAATGAGCAGTTCTTC. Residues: CASSEVPLAGVNEQFF.

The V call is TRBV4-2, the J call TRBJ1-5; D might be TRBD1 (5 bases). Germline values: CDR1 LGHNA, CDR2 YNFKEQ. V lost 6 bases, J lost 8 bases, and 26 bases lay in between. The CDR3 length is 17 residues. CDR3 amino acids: CASSREGRTGQFEPQHF. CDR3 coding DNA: TGTGCCAGCAGTCGGGAGGGGAGAACGGGGCAGTTTGAGCCCCAGCATTTT.

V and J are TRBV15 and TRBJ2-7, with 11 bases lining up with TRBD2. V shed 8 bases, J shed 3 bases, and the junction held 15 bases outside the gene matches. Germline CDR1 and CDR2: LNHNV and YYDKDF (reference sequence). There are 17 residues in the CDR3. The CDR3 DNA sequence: TGTGCCACCTCGGGTCTGGGTCTAGCGGGAGGATACTACGAGCAGTACTTC. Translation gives CATSGLGLAGGYYEQYF. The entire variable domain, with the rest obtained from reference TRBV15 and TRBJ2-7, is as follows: DAMVIQNPRYQVTQFGKPVTLSCSQTLNHNVMYWYQQKSSQAPKLLFHYYDKDFNNEADTPDNFQSRRPNTSFCFLDIRSPGLGDTAMYLCATSGLGLAGGYYEQYFGPGTRLTVT.

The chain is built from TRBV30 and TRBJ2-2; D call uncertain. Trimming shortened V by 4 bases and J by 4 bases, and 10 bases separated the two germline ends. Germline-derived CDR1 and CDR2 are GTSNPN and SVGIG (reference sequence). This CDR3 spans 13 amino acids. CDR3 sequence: CAWTRRVTGELFF. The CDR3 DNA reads TGTGCCTGGACCCGCCGGGTCACCGGGGAGCTGTTTTTT.

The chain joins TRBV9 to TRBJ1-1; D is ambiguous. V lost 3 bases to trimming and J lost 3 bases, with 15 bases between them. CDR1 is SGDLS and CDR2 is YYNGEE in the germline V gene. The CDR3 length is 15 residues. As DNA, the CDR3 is TGTGCCAGCAGCGCTCGTCTCGGTTTGGACACTGAAGCTTTCTTT. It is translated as CASSARLGLDTEAFF.

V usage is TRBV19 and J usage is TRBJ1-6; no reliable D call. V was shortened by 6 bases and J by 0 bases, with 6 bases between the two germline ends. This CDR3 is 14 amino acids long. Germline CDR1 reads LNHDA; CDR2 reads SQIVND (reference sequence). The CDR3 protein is CASRPSSYNSPLHF. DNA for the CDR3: TGTGCCAGTAGGCCGAGCTCCTATAATTCACCCCTCCACTTT.

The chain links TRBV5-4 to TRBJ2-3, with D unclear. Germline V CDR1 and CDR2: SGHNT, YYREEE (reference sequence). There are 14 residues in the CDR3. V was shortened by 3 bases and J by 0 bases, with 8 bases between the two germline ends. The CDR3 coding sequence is TGTGCCAGCAGCTCCCGACTGAGCACAGATACGCAGTATTTT. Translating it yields CASSSRLSTDTQYF.